This entry lists 2 T cell receptor beta chains sequenced from one sample in a study of cytomegalovirus exposure and HLA in healthy donors. The study ran its PCR with 60 Vbeta and 13 Jbeta primers. The assay was immunoSEQ multiplex PCR, and TCRdb's table has in-frame clones only and misses some. This sample's clone table lists around 210,000 clones. Sequencing was performed on PBMCs. The receptors originated from a woman aged 25 to 39 in good health and CMV-seropositive.

This chain uses TRBV5-6 with TRBJ2-1; D is possibly TRBD2 (7 bases). Trimming cost V 0 bases and J 4 bases, with 14 bases left between them. Per germline, CDR1 SGHDT and CDR2 YYEEEE. The length of the CDR3 is 16 residues. The CDR3 DNA reads as TGTGCCAGCAGCTTGGGGGGGCGGGGGCCGTACAATGAGCAGTTCTTC. This encodes CASSLGGRGPYNEQFF. Using reference TRBV5-6 and TRBJ2-1 for the parts outside the CDR3, the full variable domain is DAGVTQSPTHLIKTRGQQVTLRCSPKSGHDTVSWYQQALGQGPQFIFQYYEEEERQRGNFPDRFSGHQFPNYSSELNVNALLLGDSALYLCASSLGGRGPYNEQFFGPGTRLTVL.

This rearrangement joins TRBV5-1 to TRBJ2-1; 10 bases are shared with TRBD1. The germline V gene encodes CDR1 SGHRS and CDR2 YFSETQ. CDR3 size: 16 residues. Unmatched junction bases numbered 8, after V lost 2 bases and J lost 6 bases. The CDR3 nucleotides read TGCGCCAGCAGCTTATGGGGGGACAGGGGAGGCAATGAGCAGTTCTTC. As protein: CASSLWGDRGGNEQFF.